A single T cell receptor beta chain is shown here with its context. This CDR3 comprises 14 residues. Germline-derived CDR1 and CDR2 are GTSNPN and SVGIG (reference sequence). Trimming cost V 3 bases and J 0 bases, with 9 bases left between them. This sample is drawn from a study of cytotoxic CD8 clonotypes in ibrutinib-treated CLL. The table came from immunoSEQ multiplex PCR; TCRdb's copy has only in-frame clones and leaves some out. The sample has some 300,000 clones; more than 65% are singletons. Sample: PBMCs, taken before ibrutinib treatment. This receptor was identified in a human donor with chronic lymphocytic leukemia. This chain links TRBV30 with TRBJ2-1; perhaps TRBD1 as D (5 bases). The CDR3 DNA sequence: TGTGCCTGGAGGGACATCCGCTCCTACAATGAGCAGTTCTTC. Amino acids: CAWRDIRSYNEQFF.